A selection of T cell receptor beta chains follows, all from one sample in a study of patients and donors after allogeneic stem cell transplantation. MiXCR, applied by TCRdb to the RT-PCR reads, yields one record per CDR3 protein. Of about 960,000 distinct CDR3 sequences listed, more than 15% are singletons. The specimen was blood, either unsorted or a sorted T cell fraction (not recorded which). These receptors all stem from a human donor who was either an allogeneic HSCT recipient or a stem cell or donor lymphocyte infusion donor (not recorded which). It is not recorded whose cells these are; they may come from a transplant donor. Each CDR3 is given with its conserved first and last residue. The D gene is left open where the match is weak. Part of the rows lack a size; the others show once, few, many or a class for expanded clones.

j_call v_call clone_size d_call cdr3_nt cdr3_aa
TRBJ1-2 TRBV7-9 few - TGTGCCAGCAGGCCCGCGGCAGGGACTACTCGCTACACCTTC CASRPAAGTTRYTF
TRBJ1-5 TRBV27 few - TGTGCCAGCAGTTCAATACTAAGGCGGCAGCCCCAGCATTTT CASSSILRRQPQHF
TRBJ2-5 TRBV5-5 - - TGTGCCAGCAGCTTGGTTGGGGCTGAGGGAGAGACCCAGTACTTC CASSLVGAEGETQYF
TRBJ2-5 TRBV25-1 - - TGTGCCAGCAGTGGCCTAAAGGGAGAGACCCAGTACTTC CASSGLKGETQYF
TRBJ2-7 TRBV5-1 - TRBD1 TGCGCCAGCAGCAGTGACAGGGGTTCCTCCTACGAGCAGTACTTC CASSSDRGSSYEQYF
TRBJ2-5 TRBV5-1 - TRBD1 TGCGCCAGCAGCCCAACAGGGGGCCCGCAAACCCAGTACTTC CASSPTGGPQTQYF
TRBJ2-7 TRBV5-6 - TRBD2 TGTGCCAGCAGCAGACTTAGCGGGAGTTCCTACGAGCAGTACTTC CASSRLSGSSYEQYF
TRBJ2-1 TRBV7-2 - TRBD2 TGTGCCAGCAGCTTAGTGACAAGCGGGGGTGAGCAGTTCTTC CASSLVTSGGEQFF
TRBJ2-3 TRBV29-1 - - TGCAGCGTGAGGGAGGCACTAGCCGCAGATACGCAGTATTTT CSVREALAADTQYF
TRBJ1-1 TRBV6-2/TRBV6-3 few TRBD1 TGTGCCAGCAGTTACCTTCTCCAGGGGGATGCCGGGACTGAAGCTTTCTTT CASSYLLQGDAGTEAFF
TRBJ2-1 TRBV20-1 - TRBD2 TGCAGTGCTCCGCCACTAGCGGGAGAGAACAATGAGCAGTTCTTC CSAPPLAGENNEQFF
TRBJ1-1 TRBV2 few - TGTGCCAGCAGTGAATTCGAGGGATCGTACACTGAAGCTTTCTTT CASSEFEGSYTEAFF
TRBJ2-7 TRBV2 - - TGTGCCAGCAATACTAGGGACGAGCAGTACTTC CASNTRDEQYF
TRBJ2-2 TRBV12-3/TRBV12-4 many - TGTGCCAGCAGTACAGGGACCGGGGAGCTGTTTTTT CASSTGTGELFF
TRBJ1-5 TRBV12-3/TRBV12-4 few - TGTGCCAGCAGTCTATCTTCGGATAGCAATCAGCCCCAGCATTTT CASSLSSDSNQPQHF
TRBJ2-7 TRBV20-1 few - TGCAGTGCGGGCTCTAGCGTAAGCGAGCAGTACTTC CSAGSSVSEQYF
TRBJ1-5 TRBV18 - TRBD1 TGTGCCAGCTCACCACAGGGGGCGAAGCCCCAGCATTTT CASSPQGAKPQHF
TRBJ2-1 TRBV9 few TRBD2 TGTGCCAGCAGCGTCACCAGCGGGAGCAGTCATGAGCAGTTCTTC CASSVTSGSSHEQFF
TRBJ2-7 TRBV6-1 - - TGTGCCAGCACCCCGCTGCGCAGGGGAGACGAGCAGTACTTC CASTPLRRGDEQYF
TRBJ2-4 TRBV5-1 many - TGCGCCAGCAGCTTGATGGGTACACTAGCCAAAAACATTCAGTACTTC CASSLMGTLAKNIQYF
TRBJ2-6 TRBV27 - - TGTGCCAGCAGTTTATCAGGGGATTCGATCGTCCTGACTTTC CASSLSGDSIVLTF
TRBJ2-3 TRBV24-1 - - TGTGCCACCAGTGATAGGTCAGATACGCAGTATTTT CATSDRSDTQYF
TRBJ2-5 TRBV5-1 - - TGCGCCAGCAGCAGTTCTACGGAAGAGACCCAGTACTTC CASSSSTEETQYF
TRBJ1-1 TRBV2 - - TGTGCCAGCGCGGAGGGCGACACTGAAGCTTTCTTT CASAEGDTEAFF
TRBJ2-7 TRBV5-6 few - TGTGCCAGCAGCTTGGCCCGGGATTACGGATACGAGCAGTACTTC CASSLARDYGYEQYF
TRBJ2-2 TRBV10-3 - - TGTGCCACCGACGGGAACACCGGGGAGCTGTTTTTT CATDGNTGELFF
TRBJ2-5 TRBV7-2 - TRBD2 TGTGCCAGCAGCTTAGCGGGGACTAGCGCGAGTTGGCGGACCCAGTACTTC CASSLAGTSASWRTQYF
TRBJ2-5 TRBV20-1 many - TGCAGTGCTAGCCCCTTTGCGGGAGAGACCCAGTACTTC CSASPFAGETQYF
TRBJ2-5 TRBV3-1 few - TGTGCCAGCAGCCAAAAGATGCCAGCAGGAGAGACCCAGTACTTC CASSQKMPAGETQYF
TRBJ1-1 TRBV20-1 once TRBD1 TGCAGTGCTAGGGACAGGCCTCACACTGAAGCTTTCTTT CSARDRPHTEAFF
TRBJ2-1 TRBV5-1 - TRBD2 TGCGCCAGCAGCGAAGAGACTAGCGGGAGCTACTACAATGAGCAGTTCTTC CASSEETSGSYYNEQFF
TRBJ2-5 TRBV11-3 - - TGTGCCAGCAGCTTTATAGACAGGAGCTTACAAGAGACCCAGTACTTC CASSFIDRSLQETQYF
TRBJ1-4 TRBV12-3/TRBV12-4 few - TGTGCCAGCAGTATGGGACGGCAAAATGAAAAACTGTTTTTT CASSMGRQNEKLFF
TRBJ2-7 TRBV28 - - TGTGCCAGCAGTTTAGGGACACCTCTCGAGCAGTACTTC CASSLGTPLEQYF
TRBJ1-2 TRBV7-9 - TRBD1 TGTGCCAGCAGCTTACTAGGCAGGGGGCCTCTGATGGGCTACACCTTC CASSLLGRGPLMGYTF
TRBJ1-4 TRBV5-1 - - TGCGCCAGCAGCTTGGACCTTGGGTCGGGGAAACTGTTTTTT CASSLDLGSGKLFF
TRBJ1-1 TRBV12-3/TRBV12-4 - - TGTGCCAGCAGTTTAGCGGGGAAGGGGCAGAGGACTGAAGCTTTCTTT CASSLAGKGQRTEAFF
TRBJ2-1 TRBV4-2 - - TGTGCCAGCAGCCAAGATACCGGGGCGCGGTACAATGAGCAGTTCTTC CASSQDTGARYNEQFF
TRBJ2-2 TRBV5-1 few - TGCGCCAGCAGTCACCTAGACAGCAACACCGGGGAGCTGTTTTTT CASSHLDSNTGELFF
TRBJ1-4 TRBV12-3/TRBV12-4 - - TGTGCCAGCAGCCCCATTTCGGCTAATGAAAAACTGTTTTTT CASSPISANEKLFF
TRBJ1-4 TRBV7-2 - - TGTGCCAGCAGCTTAAATAACAGAGGCGAAAAACTGTTTTTT CASSLNNRGEKLFF
TRBJ2-3 TRBV20-1 few TRBD2 TGCAGTGCTAGCCCACCACGGAGCGGGAGGACAGATACGCAGTATTTT CSASPPRSGRTDTQYF
TRBJ1-2 TRBV2 few TRBD1 TGTGCCAGCAGTGAACGGGACAGACTCCGGGGTGGCTACACCTTC CASSERDRLRGGYTF
TRBJ2-3 TRBV5-1 few TRBD1 TGCGCCAGCAGCAGGGACAGGGGGTCGGCAGATACGCAGTATTTT CASSRDRGSADTQYF
TRBJ2-3 TRBV4-3 - - TGCGCCAGCAGCCAAGACCCTCGTGGCGAGCTGATAGATACGCAGTATTTT CASSQDPRGELIDTQYF